This record concerns one TCR beta chain sequence. The data were taken from a study of blood T cell repertoires in COVID-19. Whole-study context: In each case, the material was cDNA or gDNA derived from T cells, B-cell-depleted T cells, or PBMCs.

Original processing notes: Estimation of nucleated cell counts was performed using reference gene primer amplification. Sequencing used immunoSEQ multiplex PCR; TCRdb keeps in-frame clones, though not all of them. D and trimming come from the DNA, and the V and J calls and clone size come from that table. This sample has fewer than 250,000 clones, with about nine tenths found just once. The TCR comes from a woman aged 55 to 70 who had recovered from COVID-19. The sequencing input was peripheral blood.

The CDR3 sequence: CASPHPLDSGANVLTF. The CDR3 DNA follows: TGTGCCAGCCCGCACCCCCTGGACAGTGGGGCCAACGTCCTGACTTTC. The chain combines TRBV18 with TRBJ2-6; a weak D match, TRBD1 (6 bases). Germline CDR1 reads KGHSH; CDR2 reads LQKENI. The V gene lost 8 bases and the J gene lost 3 bases, with 17 bases spanning the gap. The CDR3 is 16 amino acids.